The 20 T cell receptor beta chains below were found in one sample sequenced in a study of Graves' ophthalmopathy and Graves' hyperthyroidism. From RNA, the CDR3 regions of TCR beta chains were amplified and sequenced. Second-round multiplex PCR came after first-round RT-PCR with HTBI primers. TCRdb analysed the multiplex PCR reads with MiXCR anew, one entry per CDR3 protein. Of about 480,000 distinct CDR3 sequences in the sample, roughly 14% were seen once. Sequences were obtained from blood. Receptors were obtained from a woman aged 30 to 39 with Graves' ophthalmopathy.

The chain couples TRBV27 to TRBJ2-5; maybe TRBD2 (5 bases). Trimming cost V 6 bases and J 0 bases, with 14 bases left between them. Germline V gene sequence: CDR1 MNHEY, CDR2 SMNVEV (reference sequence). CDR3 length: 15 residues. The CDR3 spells CASRPDLTYQETQYF. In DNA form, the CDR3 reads TGTGCCAGCAGACCGGACTTAACGTACCAAGAGACCCAGTACTTC.

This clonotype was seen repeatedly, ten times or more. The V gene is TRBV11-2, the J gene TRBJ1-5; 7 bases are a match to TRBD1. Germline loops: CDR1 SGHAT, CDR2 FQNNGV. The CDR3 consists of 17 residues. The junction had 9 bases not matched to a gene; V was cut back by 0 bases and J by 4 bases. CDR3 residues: CASSLDFSSRGNQPQHF. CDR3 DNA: TGTGCCAGCAGCTTAGATTTTAGCTCCAGGGGGAATCAGCCCCAGCATTTT.

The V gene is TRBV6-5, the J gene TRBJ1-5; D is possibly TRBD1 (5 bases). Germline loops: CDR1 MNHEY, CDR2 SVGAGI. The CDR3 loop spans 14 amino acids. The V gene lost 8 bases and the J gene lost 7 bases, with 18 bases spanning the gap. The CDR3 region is CASGFVNGTQPQHF. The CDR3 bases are TGTGCCAGCGGTTTCGTAAACGGGACGCAGCCCCAGCATTTT.

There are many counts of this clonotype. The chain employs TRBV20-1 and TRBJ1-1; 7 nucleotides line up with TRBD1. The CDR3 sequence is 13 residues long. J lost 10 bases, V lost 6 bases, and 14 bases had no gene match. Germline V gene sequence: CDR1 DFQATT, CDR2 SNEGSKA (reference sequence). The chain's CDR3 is CSAPTDRALRAFF. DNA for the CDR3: TGCAGTGCCCCAACCGACAGGGCCCTTAGAGCTTTCTTT.

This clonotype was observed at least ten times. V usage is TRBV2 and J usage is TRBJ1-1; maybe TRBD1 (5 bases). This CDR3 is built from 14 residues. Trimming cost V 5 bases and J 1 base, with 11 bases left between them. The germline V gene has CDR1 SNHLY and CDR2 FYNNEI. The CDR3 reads CASSSQGGNTEAFF. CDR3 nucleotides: TGTGCCAGCAGTTCCCAGGGCGGGAACACTGAAGCTTTCTTT. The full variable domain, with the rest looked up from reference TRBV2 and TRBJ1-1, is EPEVTQTPSHQVTQMGQEVILRCVPISNHLYFYWYRQILGQKVEFLVSFYNNEISEKSEIFDDQFSVERPDGSNFTLKIRSTKLEDSAMYFCASSSQGGNTEAFFGQGTRLTVV.

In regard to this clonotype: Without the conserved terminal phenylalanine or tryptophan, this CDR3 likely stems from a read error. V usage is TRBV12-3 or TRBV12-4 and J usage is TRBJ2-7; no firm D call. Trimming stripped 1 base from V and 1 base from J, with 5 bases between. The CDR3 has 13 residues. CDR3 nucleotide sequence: TGTGCCAGCAGTTTAGGCCAGTCCTACGAGCAGTACTAC. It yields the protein CASSLGQSYEQYY.

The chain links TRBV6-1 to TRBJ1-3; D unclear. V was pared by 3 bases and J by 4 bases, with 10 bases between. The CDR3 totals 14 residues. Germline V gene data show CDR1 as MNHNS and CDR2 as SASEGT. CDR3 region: CASSDGVTGNTIYF. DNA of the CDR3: TGTGCCAGCAGTGACGGGGTAACGGGAAACACCATATATTTT.

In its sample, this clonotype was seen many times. CDR3 bases: TGTGCCAGCAGCTATGACAGGTCCGACGAGCAGTACTTC. It codes for CASSYDRSDEQYF. This chain connects TRBV7-9 to TRBJ2-7, with D possibly TRBD1 on 6 matching bases. The V and J ends lost 4 bases and 5 bases respectively, with 12 bases between them. The germline V gene has CDR1 SEHNR and CDR2 FQNEAQ (reference sequence). This CDR3 region has 13 residues.

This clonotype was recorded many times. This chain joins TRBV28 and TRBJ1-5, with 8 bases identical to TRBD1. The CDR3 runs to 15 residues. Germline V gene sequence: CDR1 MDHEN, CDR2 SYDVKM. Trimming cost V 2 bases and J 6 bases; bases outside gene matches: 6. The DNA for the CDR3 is TGTGCCAGCAGTTTACGGACAGGGATCGGTCAGCCCCAGCATTTT. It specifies CASSLRTGIGQPQHF.

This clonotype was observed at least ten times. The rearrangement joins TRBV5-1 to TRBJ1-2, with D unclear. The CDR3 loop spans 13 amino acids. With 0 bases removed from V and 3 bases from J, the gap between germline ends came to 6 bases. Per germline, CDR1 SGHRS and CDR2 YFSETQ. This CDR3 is CASSLGDDYGYTF. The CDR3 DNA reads TGCGCCAGCAGCTTGGGGGATGACTATGGCTACACCTTC.

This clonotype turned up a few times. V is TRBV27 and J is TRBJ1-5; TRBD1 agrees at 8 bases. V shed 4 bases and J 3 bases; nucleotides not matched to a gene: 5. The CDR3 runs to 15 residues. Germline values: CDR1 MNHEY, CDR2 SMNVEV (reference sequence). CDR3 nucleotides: TGTGCCAGCAGTTGGGGGACAGGTATCAATCAGCCCCAGCATTTT. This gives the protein CASSWGTGINQPQHF.

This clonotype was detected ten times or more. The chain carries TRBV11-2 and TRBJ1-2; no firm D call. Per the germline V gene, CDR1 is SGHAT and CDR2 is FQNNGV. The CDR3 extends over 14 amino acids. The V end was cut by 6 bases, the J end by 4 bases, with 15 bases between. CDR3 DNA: TGTGCCAGCAGGTCCCTGCGAGAATCCTATGGCTACACCTTC. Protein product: CASRSLRESYGYTF.

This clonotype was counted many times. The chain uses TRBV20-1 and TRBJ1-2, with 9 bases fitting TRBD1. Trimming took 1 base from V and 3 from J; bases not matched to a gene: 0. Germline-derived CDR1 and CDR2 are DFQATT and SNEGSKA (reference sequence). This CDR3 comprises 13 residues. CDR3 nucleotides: TGCAGTGCTAGAGGGACAGGGGACTATGGCTACACCTTC. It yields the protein CSARGTGDYGYTF.

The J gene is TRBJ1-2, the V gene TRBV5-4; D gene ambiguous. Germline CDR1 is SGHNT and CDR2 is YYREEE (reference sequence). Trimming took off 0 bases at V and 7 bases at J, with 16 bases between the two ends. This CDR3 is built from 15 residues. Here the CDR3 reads CASSLDGSRSGGYTF. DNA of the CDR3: TGTGCCAGCAGCTTGGATGGCAGCCGTTCCGGTGGCTACACCTTC. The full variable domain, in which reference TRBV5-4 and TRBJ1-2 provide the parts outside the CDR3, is ETGVTQSPTHLIKTRGQQVTLRCSSQSGHNTVSWYQQALGQGPQFIFQYYREEENGRGNFPPRFSGLQFPNYSSELNVNALELDDSALYLCASSLDGSRSGGYTFGSGTRLTVV.

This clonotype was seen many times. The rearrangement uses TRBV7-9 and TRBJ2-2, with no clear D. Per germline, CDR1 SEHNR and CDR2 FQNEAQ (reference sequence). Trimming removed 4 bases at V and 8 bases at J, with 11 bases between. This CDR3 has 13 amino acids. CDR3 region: CASSSFPLGELFF. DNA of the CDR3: TGTGCCAGCAGCTCCTTCCCTCTTGGGGAGCTGTTTTTT.

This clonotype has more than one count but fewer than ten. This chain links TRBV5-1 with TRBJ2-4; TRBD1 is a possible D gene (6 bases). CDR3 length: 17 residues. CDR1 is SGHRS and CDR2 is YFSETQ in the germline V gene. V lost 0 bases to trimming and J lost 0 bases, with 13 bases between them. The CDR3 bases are TGCGCCAGCAGCTTGGGGGGGCGGACCCTAGCCAAAAACATTCAGTACTTC. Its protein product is CASSLGGRTLAKNIQYF.

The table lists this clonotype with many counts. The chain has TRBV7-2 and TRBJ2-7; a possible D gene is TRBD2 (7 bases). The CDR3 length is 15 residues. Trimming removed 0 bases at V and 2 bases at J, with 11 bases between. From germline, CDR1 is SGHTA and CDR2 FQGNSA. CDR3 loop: CASSLAGGPTYEQYF. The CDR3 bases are TGTGCCAGCAGCTTAGCGGGGGGGCCAACCTACGAGCAGTACTTC.

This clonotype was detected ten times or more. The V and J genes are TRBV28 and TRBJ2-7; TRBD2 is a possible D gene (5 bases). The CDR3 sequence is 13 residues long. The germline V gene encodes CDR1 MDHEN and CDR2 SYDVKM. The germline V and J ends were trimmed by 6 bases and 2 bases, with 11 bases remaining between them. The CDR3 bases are TGTGCCAGCAGGGCGGGTTGGGCCTACGAGCAGTACTTC. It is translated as CASRAGWAYEQYF.

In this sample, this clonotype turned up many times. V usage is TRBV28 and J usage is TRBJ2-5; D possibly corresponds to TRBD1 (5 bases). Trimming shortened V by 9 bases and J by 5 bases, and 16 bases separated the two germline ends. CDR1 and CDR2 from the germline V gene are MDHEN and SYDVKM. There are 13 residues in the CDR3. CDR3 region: CASSPQGRETQYF. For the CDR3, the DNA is TGTGCCAGTAGCCCGCAGGGTCGGGAGACCCAGTACTTC.

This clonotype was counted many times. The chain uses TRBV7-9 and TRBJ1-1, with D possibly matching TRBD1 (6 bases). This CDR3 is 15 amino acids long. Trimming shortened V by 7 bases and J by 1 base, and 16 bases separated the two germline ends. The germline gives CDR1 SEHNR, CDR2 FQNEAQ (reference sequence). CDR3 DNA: TGTGCCAGCACGAAAACAGGGATAACGAACACTGAAGCTTTCTTT. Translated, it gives CASTKTGITNTEAFF.